These T cell receptor beta chains were read from a single sample in a study of beta chain features in type 1 diabetes. Measured with immunoSEQ multiplex PCR; TCRdb has only the in-frame clones, and not every one. Found here are approximately 170,000 clones, about 63% of them singletons; the top ten hold approximately 0.09%. The specimen sequenced was naive CD4+ T cells from blood. Receptors originate from a man aged 30 to 39 with type 1 diabetes. Each CDR3 is given with its conserved first and last residue. Each record gives: clone size, J gene, D gene, V gene, CDR3 DNA, CDR3 protein. The D gene is left open where the match is weak. A row's size may be missing; if present it is once, few, many or a size class.

>NA|TRBJ2-5|TRBD2|TRBV7-2
TGTGCCAGCAGCTCCCGCGGGGGGGTTGAGACCCAGTACTTC
CASSSRGGVETQYF
>NA|TRBJ2-5|TRBD2|TRBV2
TGTGCCAGCAGTGGGCAGCGACTAGCTTGGGAGACCCAGTACTTC
CASSGQRLAWETQYF
>NA|TRBJ2-4|NA|TRBV9
TGTGCCAGCAGCCCTACCTCCGGGACACCGGCGAACATTCAGTACTTC
CASSPTSGTPANIQYF
>NA|TRBJ2-1|TRBD2|TRBV25-1
TGTGCCAGCAGTGTTCGACGGGGGGGTGAGCAGTTCTTC
CASSVRRGGEQFF
>few|TRBJ2-3|TRBD2|TRBV30
TGTGCCTATCGGACCGGGACTAGCGGGGAAGTTGCAGATACGCAGTATTTT
CAYRTGTSGEVADTQYF
>NA|TRBJ2-3|NA|TRBV9
TGTGCCAGCAGCACAAGGACAACTAGCACAGATACGCAGTATTTT
CASSTRTTSTDTQYF
>NA|TRBJ1-1|NA|TRBV30
TGTGCCTGGAGTGCCCCCAACACTGAAGCTTTCTTT
CAWSAPNTEAFF
>NA|TRBJ1-3|NA|TRBV30
TGTGCCTGGAGTGCGAAGGTCACTGGAAACACCATATATTTT
CAWSAKVTGNTIYF
>few|TRBJ2-1|TRBD1|TRBV29-1
TGCAGCGCAGGACAGGGGGGAGAGCAGTTCTTC
CSAGQGGEQFF
>NA|TRBJ2-7|TRBD1|TRBV7-9
TGTGCCAGCAGCCCGGGACAGTGGGGCTCCTACGAGCAGTACTTC
CASSPGQWGSYEQYF
>few|TRBJ1-5|NA|TRBV6-6
TGTGCCAGCAGTTACACAAGGGAGGGGCAGCCCCAGCATTTT
CASSYTREGQPQHF
>NA|TRBJ2-1|TRBD1|TRBV7-7
TGTGCTAGCAGCATCGGACAGGATCCTATAGATGAGCAGTTCTTC
CASSIGQDPIDEQFF
>few|TRBJ2-7|NA|TRBV30
TGTGCCTGGAGTGTACGGCAGGGCCACGAGCAGTACTTC
CAWSVRQGHEQYF
>NA|TRBJ1-5|NA|TRBV30
TGTGCCTGGAGCCAGGGACTTCAGCCCCAGCATTTT
CAWSQGLQPQHF
>NA|TRBJ2-7|NA|TRBV18
TGTGCCAGCTCACCACCCGGGGTTGCCTACGAGCAGTACTTC
CASSPPGVAYEQYF
>NA|TRBJ2-7|TRBD1|TRBV4-1
TGCGCCAGCAGCCATGCGGGACAGGGGAAGAGATCCTACGAGCAGTACTTC
CASSHAGQGKRSYEQYF
>NA|TRBJ2-7|TRBD1|TRBV4-3
TGCGCCAGCAGCCAAGATCTAGATCAGGGGGCCCACGAGCAGTACTTC
CASSQDLDQGAHEQYF
>NA|TRBJ2-7|NA|TRBV29-1
TGCAGCGTTGATCAGGGGGGCTACGAGCAGTACTTC
CSVDQGGYEQYF
>NA|TRBJ1-2|NA|TRBV30
TGTGCCTGGAGTGGCGGAGGGGGTGGCTACACCTTC
CAWSGGGGGYTF
>NA|TRBJ1-4|NA|TRBV7-9
TGTGCCAGCAGCTGGGCCCAGGAAAAACTGTTTTTT
CASSWAQEKLFF
>NA|TRBJ2-7|TRBD2|TRBV10-3
TGTGCCATCAGTCAATCCGGGACTAGCGACTCCTACGAGCAGTACTTC
CAISQSGTSDSYEQYF
>NA|TRBJ2-5|NA|TRBV4-1
TGCGCCAGCAGCCAAGGCTCAAAAGAGACCCAGTACTTC
CASSQGSKETQYF
>NA|TRBJ1-2|NA|TRBV14
TGTGCCAGCAGCCAGAGACGGTCTTATGGCTACACCTTC
CASSQRRSYGYTF
>NA|TRBJ2-5|TRBD1|TRBV29-1
TGCAGCGTTATAAGGGGGCGCGGTGAGACCCAGTACTTC
CSVIRGRGETQYF
>NA|TRBJ1-2|NA|TRBV29-1
TGCAGCGTTGTGGTGGGTCCGAGTAACTATGGCTACACCTTC
CSVVVGPSNYGYTF
>NA|TRBJ2-5|TRBD1|TRBV7-9
TGTGCCAGCAGCTCACAGGGGAAAGAGACCCAGTACTTC
CASSSQGKETQYF
>NA|TRBJ1-1|NA|TRBV27
TGTGCCAGCAGTACTCGGACAGCCACTGAAGCTTTCTTT
CASSTRTATEAFF
>NA|TRBJ2-3|NA|TRBV10-1
TGCGCCAGCCAACAGGGAGGCACAGATACGCAGTATTTT
CASQQGGTDTQYF
>NA|TRBJ1-3|NA|TRBV6-5
TGTGCCAGCGCCTCTGGAAACACCATATATTTT
CASASGNTIYF
>NA|TRBJ2-1|TRBD1|TRBV29-1
TGCAGCGTTGACCCTGGCCAGGGGGTTTTGGACAATGAGCAGTTCTTC
CSVDPGQGVLDNEQFF
>few|TRBJ1-6|TRBD1|TRBV7-9
TGTGCCAGCGGAGGACAGGGTGGATCACCCCTCCACTTT
CASGGQGGSPLHF
>NA|TRBJ2-7|NA|TRBV28
TGTGCCAGCAGTTCGACTGATCTCGAGCAGTACTTC
CASSSTDLEQYF
>NA|TRBJ1-4|TRBD1|TRBV4-3
TGCGCCAGCAGCCAAGCCACAGGGGGTCGATCTACTAATGAAAAACTGTTTTTT
CASSQATGGRSTNEKLFF
>NA|TRBJ1-1|NA|TRBV25-1
TGTGCCAGCAGTGTGATTAGTTCAGGGTCTAACACTGAAGCTTTCTTT
CASSVISSGSNTEAFF
>few|TRBJ1-1|NA|TRBV30
TGTGCCTGGGAGAAGGCAATGAACACTGAAGCTTTCTTT
CAWEKAMNTEAFF
>few|TRBJ1-2|NA|TRBV4-3
TGCGCCAGCAGCCAATCCGGGACAACTAACTATGGCTACACCTTC
CASSQSGTTNYGYTF
>once|TRBJ2-3|NA|TRBV29-1
TGCAGCGTCGCCCCGACAGATACGCAGTATTTT
CSVAPTDTQYF
>once|TRBJ2-5|TRBD1|TRBV5-6
TGTGCCAGCAGCTTGACAGGGGGCGAGACCCAGTACTTC
CASSLTGGETQYF
>NA|TRBJ1-2|NA|TRBV2
TGTGCCAGCAGTACAGGAGGCTATGGCTACACCTTC
CASSTGGYGYTF
>NA|TRBJ1-2|NA|TRBV30
TGTGCCTGGAGTGAACCTTGGCGGGGCTACACCTTC
CAWSEPWRGYTF
>NA|TRBJ1-6|TRBD1|TRBV15
TGTGCCACCAGCAGAGGGGACAGGGGTTATAATTCACCCCTCCACTTT
CATSRGDRGYNSPLHF
>NA|TRBJ2-1|NA|TRBV7-9
TGTGCCAGCAGCTTAGACGCTCAGGATGAGCAGTTCTTC
CASSLDAQDEQFF